Listed here is a single T cell receptor (beta chain). As yet, its antigen is unknown. Assay: immunoSEQ multiplex PCR; the TCRdb copy retains only in-frame clones and omits some. Among over 150,000 clones listed, about 96% were seen once. Germline values: CDR1 MNHEY, CDR2 SVGAGI. The ends lost 2 bases at V and 4 bases at J; junction bases unmatched: 2. The CDR3 is made up of 13 amino acids. This sample is part of a study of cytomegalovirus exposure and HLA in healthy donors. Overall study findings and caveats: Cytomegalovirus status was reportedly diagnosed by the classifier with high sensitivity and specificity. The study designated fewer than 200 TCR beta chains cytomegalovirus-associated.

The sequenced sample was PBMCs. This TCR derives from a woman under 30 in good health and CMV-seronegative. The chain combines TRBV6-5 with TRBJ2-7; 7 bases are shared with TRBD2. DNA for the CDR3: TGTGCCAGCAGTTACGGGCGGGAGTACGAGCAGTACTTC. Its translation is CASSYGREYEQYF.